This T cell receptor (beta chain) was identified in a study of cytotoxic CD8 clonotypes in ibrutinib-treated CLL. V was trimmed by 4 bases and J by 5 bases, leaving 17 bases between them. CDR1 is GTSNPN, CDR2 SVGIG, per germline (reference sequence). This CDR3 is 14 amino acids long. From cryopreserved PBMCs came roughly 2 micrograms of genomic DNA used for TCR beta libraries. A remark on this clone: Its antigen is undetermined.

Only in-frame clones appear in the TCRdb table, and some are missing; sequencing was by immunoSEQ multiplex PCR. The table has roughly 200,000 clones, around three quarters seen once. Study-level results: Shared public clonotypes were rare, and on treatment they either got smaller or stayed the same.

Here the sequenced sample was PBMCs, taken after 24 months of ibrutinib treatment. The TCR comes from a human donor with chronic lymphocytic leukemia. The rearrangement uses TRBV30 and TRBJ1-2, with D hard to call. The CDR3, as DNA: TGTGCCTGGACAAAAGGGATGTGGGGATATGGCTACACCTTC. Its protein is CAWTKGMWGYGYTF.